Below, 13 T cell receptor beta chains from the same sample are listed, as sequenced in a study of neoadjuvant anti-PD-1 for oral cavity cancer. Some clones are missing from TCRdb's copy, which holds only in-frame ones; the method was immunoSEQ multiplex PCR. The top ten hold around 3.2% of the sample, which has about 72,000 clones, around 88% seen once. The sample consisted of PBMCs, taken before nivolumab (anti-PD-1) treatment. Receptor source: a person aged 35 to 85 with oral cavity squamous cell carcinoma.

Here the CDR3 reads CASSLVKAEQFF. DNA for the CDR3: TGTGCCAGCAGCTTGGTGAAGGCTGAGCAGTTCTTC. The V and J genes are TRBV5-6 and TRBJ2-1; D uncertain. CDR1 is SGHDT, CDR2 YYEEEE, per germline. Trimming pared 0 bases from V and 9 bases from J, leaving 7 bases between. The CDR3 runs to 12 residues.

The chain is built from TRBV9 and TRBJ1-2; D remains ambiguous. The CDR3 runs to 15 residues. The germline V gene encodes CDR1 SGDLS and CDR2 YYNGEE. Trimming removed 2 bases at V and 4 bases at J, with 15 bases between. CDR3 DNA: TGTGCCAGCAGCGTTTACCCCCGCTCGGGCTATGGCTACACCTTC. Amino acid sequence: CASSVYPRSGYGYTF.

This chain joins TRBV6-1 and TRBJ2-7; TRBD1 matches at 10 bases. V lost 4 bases and J lost 5; bases outside the gene matches: 8. Germline assignment: CDR1 MNHNS and CDR2 SASEGT. CDR3 length: 15 residues. CDR3 protein: CASSAYGTGVNEQYF. Here the CDR3 DNA reads TGTGCCAGCAGTGCATACGGGACAGGGGTTAACGAGCAGTACTTC.

The V call is TRBV5-6, the J call TRBJ2-6; a possible D gene is TRBD2 (5 bases). The V end lost 6 bases, the J end lost 4 bases, and 11 bases lay between the germline ends. Looked up from germline, CDR1 is SGHDT and CDR2 is YYEEEE. CDR3 size: 14 residues. The CDR3 bases are TGTGCCAGCACCATCCCGGGGGGGGCCAACGTCCTGACTTTC. It specifies CASTIPGGANVLTF.

V usage is TRBV28 and J usage is TRBJ2-7, with unresolved D. This CDR3 spans 12 amino acids. Germline V gene lookup returns CDR1 MDHEN and CDR2 SYDVKM. The V gene lost 1 base and the J gene lost 3 bases, with 4 bases spanning the gap. CDR3 DNA sequence: TGTGCCAGCAGTTTATCACGCTACGAGCAGTACTTC. Its translation: CASSLSRYEQYF.

The chain has TRBV27 and TRBJ2-5; D is possibly TRBD1 or TRBD2 (6 bases each). The length of the CDR3 is 15 residues. Germline CDR1 and CDR2: MNHEY and SMNVEV (reference sequence). The V end was cut by 5 bases, the J end by 0 bases, with 13 bases between. The CDR3 protein is CASSGGTPYQETQYF. CDR3 coding DNA: TGTGCCAGCAGTGGAGGGACACCGTACCAAGAGACCCAGTACTTC.

The chain has TRBV30 and TRBJ2-7; D is undetermined. V lost 2 bases and J lost 1, with 6 bases in between. This CDR3 has 12 residues. Germline lookup yields CDR1 GTSNPN and CDR2 SVGIG (reference sequence). CDR3 nucleotide sequence: TGTGCCTGGAGTACACCTTCCTACGAGCAGTACTTC. Protein sequence: CAWSTPSYEQYF.

The chain links TRBV5-1 to TRBJ1-1; the D gene is possibly TRBD1 (6 bases). CDR1 and CDR2 from the germline V gene are SGHRS and YFSETQ. The CDR3 runs 14 residues. The ends were cut back, 7 bases at V and 1 base at J, with 14 bases in the middle. CDR3 region: CASQGGPSNTEAFF. CDR3 nucleotides: TGCGCCAGCCAAGGGGGGCCGTCGAACACTGAAGCTTTCTTT.

The rearrangement uses TRBV7-8 and TRBJ1-1, with D possibly being TRBD1 (6 bases). The CDR3 length is 13 residues. CDR1 SGHVS and CDR2 FQNEAQ come from the germline V gene. V was clipped by 5 bases and J by 2 bases, with 9 bases between them. The CDR3: CASSRTVNTEAFF. The CDR3 DNA follows: TGTGCCAGCAGCAGGACAGTTAACACTGAAGCTTTCTTT.

The rearrangement uses TRBV6-1 and TRBJ2-3; TRBD1 matches 7 bases. This CDR3 is built from 13 residues. The germline V gene encodes CDR1 MNHNS and CDR2 SASEGT. Germline trimming cut 6 bases from V and 5 bases from J; bases unmatched to any gene: 5. In DNA, the CDR3 is TGTGCCAGCAGAACAGGGGTGGGAGATACGCAGTATTTT. Protein: CASRTGVGDTQYF.

The gene calls are TRBV2 and TRBJ2-3; a weak D match, TRBD1 (5 bases). Looked up from germline, CDR1 is SNHLY and CDR2 is FYNNEI. V was trimmed by 10 bases and J by 0 bases, leaving 11 bases between them. The CDR3 is made up of 13 amino acids. The CDR3 sequence: CATETASTDTQYF. DNA for the CDR3: TGTGCCACCGAGACAGCCAGCACAGATACGCAGTATTTT.

The rearrangement links TRBV4-1 to TRBJ2-5; D perhaps matches TRBD1 (5 bases). The CDR3 has 14 residues. Germline lookup yields CDR1 MGHRA and CDR2 YSYEKL. The V end was cut by 4 bases, the J end by 2 bases, with 11 bases between. The CDR3 sequence: CASSRNRLQETQYF. Here the CDR3 DNA reads TGCGCCAGCAGCCGAAACAGGCTTCAAGAGACCCAGTACTTC.

The rearrangement uses TRBV30 and TRBJ1-5; TRBD1 is a possible D gene (6 bases). V was cut by 2 bases and J by 4 bases, with 9 bases left in between. CDR3 length equals 13 residues. In germline, CDR1 is GTSNPN, CDR2 SVGIG (reference sequence). The CDR3 here is CAWSRGANQPQHF. CDR3 DNA sequence: TGTGCCTGGAGTAGGGGGGCGAATCAGCCCCAGCATTTT.